This T cell receptor beta chain was retrieved from a study of memory CD4+ T cells and cytomegalovirus serostatus. Study at large: Donors were healthy Belgian adults, fewer than ten CMV seropositive and approximately 25 seronegative.

The sort gate was single viable CD3+CD4+CD8-CD45RO+ cells for memory CD4+ T cells. Clones were sequenced by immunoSEQ multiplex PCR, and TCRdb holds only the in-frame ones, with some missing. The sample carries about 27,000 clones, 76% recorded once. The germline V and J ends were trimmed by 5 bases and 7 bases, with 18 bases remaining between them. CDR1 is ENHRY and CDR2 is SYGVKD in the germline V gene. The CDR3 is 15 amino acids. This chain connects TRBV10-3 to TRBJ1-5, with D tentatively TRBD1 (5 bases). The sequence was obtained from an adult in good health and CMV-seronegative. The specimen sequenced was memory CD4+ T cells from blood. The CDR3 nucleotides are TGTGCCATCAGTTATTCGGGGGATCGGGGCCAGCCCCAGCATTTT. Its translation is CAISYSGDRGQPQHF.